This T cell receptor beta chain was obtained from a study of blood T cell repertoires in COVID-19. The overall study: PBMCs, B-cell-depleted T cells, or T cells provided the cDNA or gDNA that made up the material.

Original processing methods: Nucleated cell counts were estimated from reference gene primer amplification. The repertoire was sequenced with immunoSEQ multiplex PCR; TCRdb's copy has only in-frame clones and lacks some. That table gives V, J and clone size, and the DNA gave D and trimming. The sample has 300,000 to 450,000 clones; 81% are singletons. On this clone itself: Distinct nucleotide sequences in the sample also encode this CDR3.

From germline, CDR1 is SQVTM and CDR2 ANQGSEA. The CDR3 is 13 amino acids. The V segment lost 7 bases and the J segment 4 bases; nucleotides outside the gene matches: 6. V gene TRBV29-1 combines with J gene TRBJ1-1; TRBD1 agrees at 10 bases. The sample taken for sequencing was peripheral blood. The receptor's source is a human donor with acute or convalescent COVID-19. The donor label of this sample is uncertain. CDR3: CSARDRGGTEAFF. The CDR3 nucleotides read TGCAGCGCCCGGGACAGGGGTGGCACTGAAGCTTTCTTT.